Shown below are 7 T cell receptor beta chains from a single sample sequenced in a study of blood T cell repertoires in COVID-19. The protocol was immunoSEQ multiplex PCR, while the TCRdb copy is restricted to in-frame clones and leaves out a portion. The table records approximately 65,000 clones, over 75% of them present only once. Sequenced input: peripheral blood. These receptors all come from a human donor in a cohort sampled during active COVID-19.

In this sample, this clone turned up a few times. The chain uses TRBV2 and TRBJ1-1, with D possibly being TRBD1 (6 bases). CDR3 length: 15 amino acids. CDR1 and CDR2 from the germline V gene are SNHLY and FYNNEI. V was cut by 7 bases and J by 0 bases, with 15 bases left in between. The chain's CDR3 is CASIRETGVNTEAFF. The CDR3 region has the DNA TGTGCCAGCATTCGAGAGACAGGAGTGAACACTGAAGCTTTCTTT.

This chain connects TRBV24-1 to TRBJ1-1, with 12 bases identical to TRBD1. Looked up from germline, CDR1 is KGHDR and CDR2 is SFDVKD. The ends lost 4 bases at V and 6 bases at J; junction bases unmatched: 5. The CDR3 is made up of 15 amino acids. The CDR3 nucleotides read TGTGCCACCAGTGACTCGGGACAGGGGGCCCCTGAAGCTTTCTTT. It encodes CATSDSGQGAPEAFF.

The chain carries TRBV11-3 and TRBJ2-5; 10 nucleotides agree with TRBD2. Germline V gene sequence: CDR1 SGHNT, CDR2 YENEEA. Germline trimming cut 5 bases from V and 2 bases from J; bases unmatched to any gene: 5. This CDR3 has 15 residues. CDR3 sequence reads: CASSPGLAVQETQYF. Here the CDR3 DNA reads TGTGCCAGCAGCCCAGGACTAGCGGTACAAGAGACCCAGTACTTC.

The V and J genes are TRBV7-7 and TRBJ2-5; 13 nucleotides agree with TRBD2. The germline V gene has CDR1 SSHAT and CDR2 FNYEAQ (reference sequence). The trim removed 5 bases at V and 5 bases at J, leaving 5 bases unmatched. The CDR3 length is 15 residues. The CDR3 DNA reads TGTGCCAGCAGCCGGACTAGCGGGAGTTTGGAGACCCAGTACTTC. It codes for CASSRTSGSLETQYF.

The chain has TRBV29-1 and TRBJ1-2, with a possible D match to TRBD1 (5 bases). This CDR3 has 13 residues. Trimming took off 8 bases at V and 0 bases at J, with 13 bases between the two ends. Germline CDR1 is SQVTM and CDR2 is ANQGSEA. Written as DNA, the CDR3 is TGCAGCTGGGGGGACTCTCCTAACTATGGCTACACCTTC. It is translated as CSWGDSPNYGYTF.

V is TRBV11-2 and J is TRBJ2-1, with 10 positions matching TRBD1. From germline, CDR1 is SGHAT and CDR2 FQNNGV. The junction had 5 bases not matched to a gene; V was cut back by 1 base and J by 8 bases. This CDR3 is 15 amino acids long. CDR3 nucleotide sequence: TGTGCCAGCAGCTTAGGACAGGGGGCGAGTGATGAGCAGTTCTTC. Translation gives CASSLGQGASDEQFF.

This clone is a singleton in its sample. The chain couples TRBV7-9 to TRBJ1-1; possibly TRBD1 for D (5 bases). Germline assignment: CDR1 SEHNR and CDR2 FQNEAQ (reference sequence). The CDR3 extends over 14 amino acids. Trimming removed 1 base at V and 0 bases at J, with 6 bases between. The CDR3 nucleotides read TGTGCCAGCAGCTTAGGACAGTTGAACACTGAAGCTTTCTTT. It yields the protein CASSLGQLNTEAFF.